The clone carrying this TCR beta chain was seen many times. Antigen unknown. Different DNA sequences within this sample yield the same CDR3. These data originate in a study of metastatic and nonmetastatic thyroid tumors. Overall study findings and caveats: Versus benign nodules, malignant thyroid tumors reportedly had significantly higher TCR beta diversity, in blood and tumor.

MiXCR re-clonotyped the PCR reads for TCRdb. Found here are about 60,000 clones, 16% of them singletons; the top ten hold roughly a tenth. Trimming pared 4 bases from V and 4 bases from J, leaving 15 bases between. Per the germline V gene, CDR1 is SGDLS and CDR2 is YYNGEE. The CDR3 loop spans 16 amino acids. All patients reached thyroid surgery having received no treatment beforehand. The origin of this receptor is a male donor with papillary thyroid cancer or a benign thyroid nodule (not recorded which). Some clones in this sample may be carry-over from other donors' samples. Sequenced material: blood. This chain uses TRBV9 with TRBJ1-6; D is uncertain. DNA for the CDR3: TGTGCCAGCAGCAAAAGCACGGATTCTTATAATTCACCCCTCCACTTT. This sequence encodes CASSKSTDSYNSPLHF.